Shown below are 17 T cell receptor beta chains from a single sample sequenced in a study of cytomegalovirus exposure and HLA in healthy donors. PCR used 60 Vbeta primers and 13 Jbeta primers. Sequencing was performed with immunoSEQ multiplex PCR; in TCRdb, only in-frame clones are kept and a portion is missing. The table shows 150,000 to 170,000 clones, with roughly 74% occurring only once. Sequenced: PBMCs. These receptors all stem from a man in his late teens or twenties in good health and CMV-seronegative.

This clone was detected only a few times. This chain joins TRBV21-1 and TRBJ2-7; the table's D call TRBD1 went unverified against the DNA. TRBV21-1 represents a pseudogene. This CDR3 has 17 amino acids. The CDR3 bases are TGTGCTGTTCAAAAGGGTGATGGGCAGGGTATTCGTGGAGAGCAGTACGTC. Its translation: CAVQKGDGQGIRGEQYV.

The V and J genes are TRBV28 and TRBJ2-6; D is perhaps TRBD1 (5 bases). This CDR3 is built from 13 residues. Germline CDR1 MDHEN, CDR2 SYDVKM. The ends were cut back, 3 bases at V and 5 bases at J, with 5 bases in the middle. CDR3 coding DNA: TGTGCCAGCAGTTTGGGGCGGGCCAACGTCCTGACTTTC. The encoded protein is CASSLGRANVLTF. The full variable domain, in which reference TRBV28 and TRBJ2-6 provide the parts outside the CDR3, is DVKVTQSSRYLVKRTGEKVFLECVQDMDHENMFWYRQDPGLGLRLIYFSYDVKMKEKGDIPEGYSVSREKKERFSLILESASTNQTSMYLCASSLGRANVLTFGAGSRLTVL.

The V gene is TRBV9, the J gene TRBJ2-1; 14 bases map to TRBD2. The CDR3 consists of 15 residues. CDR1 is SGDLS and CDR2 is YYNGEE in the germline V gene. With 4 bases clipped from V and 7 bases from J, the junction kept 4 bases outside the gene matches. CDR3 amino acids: CASSPTSGGANEQFF. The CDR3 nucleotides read TGTGCCAGCAGCCCGACTAGCGGGGGGGCAAATGAGCAGTTCTTC.

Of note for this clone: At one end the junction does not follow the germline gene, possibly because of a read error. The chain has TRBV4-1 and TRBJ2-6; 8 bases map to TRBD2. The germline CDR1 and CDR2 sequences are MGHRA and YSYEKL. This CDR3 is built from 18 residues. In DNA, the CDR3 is TGCGCCAGCAGCCAAGAGCGGGGGGCCAGCTCTGGGGCCAACGGCCTGACTTTC. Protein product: CASSQERGASSGANGLTF.

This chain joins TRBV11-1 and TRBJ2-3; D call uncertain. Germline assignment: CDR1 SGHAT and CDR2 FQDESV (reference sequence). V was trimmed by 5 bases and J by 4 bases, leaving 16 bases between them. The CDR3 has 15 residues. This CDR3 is CASSPVISPPDTQYF. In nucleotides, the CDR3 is TGTGCCAGCAGCCCAGTTATCTCCCCGCCAGATACGCAGTATTTT.

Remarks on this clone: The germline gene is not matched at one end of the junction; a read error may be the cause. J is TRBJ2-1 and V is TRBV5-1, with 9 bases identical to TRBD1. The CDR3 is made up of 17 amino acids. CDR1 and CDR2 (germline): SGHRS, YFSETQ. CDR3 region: CANSLEGTGSSYNEQFF. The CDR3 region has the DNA TGCGCCAACAGCTTGGAAGGGACAGGGAGCTCCTACAATGAGCAGTTCTTC.

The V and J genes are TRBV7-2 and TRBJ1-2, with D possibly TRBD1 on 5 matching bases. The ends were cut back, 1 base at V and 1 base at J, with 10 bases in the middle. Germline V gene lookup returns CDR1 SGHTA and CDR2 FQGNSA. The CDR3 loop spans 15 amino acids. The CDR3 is CASSLGRTSNYGYTF. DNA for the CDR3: TGTGCCAGCAGCTTAGGTCGGACAAGTAACTATGGCTACACCTTC.

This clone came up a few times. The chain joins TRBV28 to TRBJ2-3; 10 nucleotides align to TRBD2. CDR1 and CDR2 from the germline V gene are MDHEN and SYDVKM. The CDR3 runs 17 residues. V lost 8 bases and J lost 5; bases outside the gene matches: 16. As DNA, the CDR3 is TGTGCCAGCTCCCTCAAAACGGGACTAGCGTTGGAAGATACGCAGTATTTT. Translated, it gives CASSLKTGLALEDTQYF.

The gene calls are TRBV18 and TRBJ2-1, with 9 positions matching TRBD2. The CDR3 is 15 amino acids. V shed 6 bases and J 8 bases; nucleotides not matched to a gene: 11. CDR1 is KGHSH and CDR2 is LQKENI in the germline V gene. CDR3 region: CASSLGASGEDEQFF. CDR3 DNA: TGTGCCAGCTCCCTCGGGGCTAGCGGGGAAGATGAGCAGTTCTTC.

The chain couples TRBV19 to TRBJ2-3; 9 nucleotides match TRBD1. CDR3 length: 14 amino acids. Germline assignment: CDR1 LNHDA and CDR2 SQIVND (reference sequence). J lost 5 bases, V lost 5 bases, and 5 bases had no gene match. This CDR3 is CASSLQGAQDTQYF. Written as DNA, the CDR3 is TGTGCCAGTAGTCTACAGGGGGCGCAAGATACGCAGTATTTT.

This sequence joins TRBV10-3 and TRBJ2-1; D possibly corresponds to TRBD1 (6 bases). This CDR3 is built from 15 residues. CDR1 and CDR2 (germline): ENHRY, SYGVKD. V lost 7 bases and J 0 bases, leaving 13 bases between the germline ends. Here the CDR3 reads CAINEDRSSYNEQFF. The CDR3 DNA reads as TGTGCCATCAATGAAGACAGGAGCTCCTACAATGAGCAGTTCTTC.

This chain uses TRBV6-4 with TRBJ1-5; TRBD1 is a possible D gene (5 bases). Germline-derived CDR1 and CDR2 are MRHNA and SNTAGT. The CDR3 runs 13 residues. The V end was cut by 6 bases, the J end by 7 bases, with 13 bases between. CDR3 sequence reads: CASSRALGQPQHF. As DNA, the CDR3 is TGTGCCAGCAGCAGGGCCCTGGGACAGCCCCAGCATTTT.

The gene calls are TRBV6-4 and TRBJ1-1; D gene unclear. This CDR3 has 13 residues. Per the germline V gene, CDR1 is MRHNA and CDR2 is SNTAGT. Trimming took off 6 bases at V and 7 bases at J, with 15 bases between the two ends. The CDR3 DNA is TGTGCCAGCAGCTCAGAAGGGCGGGGTGAAGCTTTCTTT. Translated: CASSSEGRGEAFF.

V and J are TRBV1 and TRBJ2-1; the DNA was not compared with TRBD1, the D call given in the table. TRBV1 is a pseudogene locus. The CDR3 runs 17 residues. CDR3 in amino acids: CTSSPPGTGRTYNEQFF. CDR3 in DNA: TGCACCAGCAGCCCCCCGGGTACAGGAAGGACCTACAATGAGCAGTTCTTC.

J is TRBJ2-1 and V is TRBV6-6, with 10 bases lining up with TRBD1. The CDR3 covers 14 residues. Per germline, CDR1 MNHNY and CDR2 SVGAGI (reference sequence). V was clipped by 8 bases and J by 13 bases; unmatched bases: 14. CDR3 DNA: TGTGCCAGCGGGCCGGGACAGGGGTCTCCATACCAGTTCTTC. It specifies CASGPGQGSPYQFF.

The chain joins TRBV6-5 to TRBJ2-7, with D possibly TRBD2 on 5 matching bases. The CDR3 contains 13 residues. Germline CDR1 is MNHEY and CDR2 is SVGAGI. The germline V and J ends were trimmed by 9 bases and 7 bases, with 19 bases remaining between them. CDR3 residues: CASSRSGFQEQYF. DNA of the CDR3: TGTGCCAGTTCCAGGTCGGGGTTTCAAGAGCAGTACTTC.

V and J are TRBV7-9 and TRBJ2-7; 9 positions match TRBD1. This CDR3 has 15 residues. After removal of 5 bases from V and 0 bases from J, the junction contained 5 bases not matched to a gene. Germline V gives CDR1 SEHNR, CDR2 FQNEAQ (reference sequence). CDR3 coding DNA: TGTGCCAGCAGCCTAGGGACAGGGCCCTCCTACGAGCAGTACTTC. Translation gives CASSLGTGPSYEQYF.